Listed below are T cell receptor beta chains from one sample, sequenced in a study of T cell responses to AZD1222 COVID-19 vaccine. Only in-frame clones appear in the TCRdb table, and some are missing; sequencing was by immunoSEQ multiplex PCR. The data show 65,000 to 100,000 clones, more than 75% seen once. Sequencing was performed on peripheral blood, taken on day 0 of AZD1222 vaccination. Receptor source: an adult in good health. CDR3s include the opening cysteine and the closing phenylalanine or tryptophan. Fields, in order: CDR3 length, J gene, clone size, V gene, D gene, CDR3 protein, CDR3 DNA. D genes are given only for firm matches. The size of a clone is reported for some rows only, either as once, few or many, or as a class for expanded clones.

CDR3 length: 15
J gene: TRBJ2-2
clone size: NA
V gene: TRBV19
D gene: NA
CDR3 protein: CASSIEEEYTGELFF
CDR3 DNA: TGTGCCAGTAGTATAGAGGAGGAGTACACCGGGGAGCTGTTTTTT

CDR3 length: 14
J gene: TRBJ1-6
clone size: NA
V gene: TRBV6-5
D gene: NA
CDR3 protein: CASSYDRWDSPLHF
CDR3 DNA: TGTGCCAGCAGTTACGACAGGTGGGATTCACCCCTCCACTTT

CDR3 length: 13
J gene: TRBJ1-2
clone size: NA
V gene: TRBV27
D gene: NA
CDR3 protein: CASSLRANYGYTF
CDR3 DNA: TGTGCCAGCAGTTTAAGGGCTAACTATGGCTACACCTTC

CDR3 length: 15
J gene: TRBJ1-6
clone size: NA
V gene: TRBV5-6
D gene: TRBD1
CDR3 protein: CASSPQGALNSPLHF
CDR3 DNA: TGTGCCAGCAGCCCCCAGGGGGCGCTTAATTCACCCCTCCACTTT

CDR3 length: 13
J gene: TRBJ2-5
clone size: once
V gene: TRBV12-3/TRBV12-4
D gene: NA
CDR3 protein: CASSFGGGETQYF
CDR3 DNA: TGTGCCAGCAGCTTCGGGGGTGGAGAGACCCAGTACTTC

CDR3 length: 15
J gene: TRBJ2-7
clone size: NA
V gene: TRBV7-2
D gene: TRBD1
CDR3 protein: CASSRGGQGYNEQYF
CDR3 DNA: TGTGCCAGCAGCCGGGGTGGACAGGGGTATAACGAGCAGTACTTC

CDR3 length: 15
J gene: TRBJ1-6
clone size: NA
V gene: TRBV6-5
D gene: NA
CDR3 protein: CASSPTLGANSPLHF
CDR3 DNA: TGTGCCAGCAGTCCTACCTTGGGGGCTAATTCACCCCTCCACTTT

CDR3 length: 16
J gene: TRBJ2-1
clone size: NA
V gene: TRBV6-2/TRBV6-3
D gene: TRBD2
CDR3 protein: CASSQRLAGNLNEQFF
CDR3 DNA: TGTGCCAGCAGCCAGAGACTAGCGGGGAATTTAAATGAGCAGTTCTTC

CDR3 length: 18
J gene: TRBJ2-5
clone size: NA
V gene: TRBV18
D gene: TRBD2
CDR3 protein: CASSRPGLAGSGQETQYF
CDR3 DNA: TGTGCCAGCTCACGGCCGGGACTAGCGGGATCAGGGCAAGAGACCCAGTACTTC

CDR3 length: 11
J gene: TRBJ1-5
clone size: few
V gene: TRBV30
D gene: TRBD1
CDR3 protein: CAWRAGGPQHF
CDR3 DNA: TGTGCCTGGAGGGCAGGGGGGCCCCAGCATTTT

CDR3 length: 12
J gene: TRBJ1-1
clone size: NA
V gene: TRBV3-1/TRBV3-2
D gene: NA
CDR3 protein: CASSPGNTEAFF
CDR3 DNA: TGTGCCAGCAGCCCCGGGAACACTGAAGCTTTCTTT

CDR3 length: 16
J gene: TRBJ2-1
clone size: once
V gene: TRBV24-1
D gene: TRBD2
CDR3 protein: CATSEVTSGGPNEQFF
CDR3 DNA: TGTGCCACCAGTGAGGTGACTAGCGGGGGCCCCAATGAGCAGTTCTTC

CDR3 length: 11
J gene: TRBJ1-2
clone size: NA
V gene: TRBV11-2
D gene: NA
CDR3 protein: CASSSGQGYTF
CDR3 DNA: TGTGCCAGCAGCTCCGGACAGGGCTACACCTTC

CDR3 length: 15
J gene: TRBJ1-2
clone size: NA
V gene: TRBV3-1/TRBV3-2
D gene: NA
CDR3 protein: CASSQSRGGIYGYTF
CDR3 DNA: TGTGCCAGCAGCCAATCCCGGGGCGGTATCTATGGCTACACCTTC

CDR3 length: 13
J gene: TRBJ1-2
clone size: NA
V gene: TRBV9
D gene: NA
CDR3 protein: CASSVQGINGYTF
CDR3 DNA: TGTGCCAGCAGCGTACAGGGAATTAATGGCTACACCTTC

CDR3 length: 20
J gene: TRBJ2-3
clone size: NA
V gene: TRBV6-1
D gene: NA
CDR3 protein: CASSEPSLGPARGSTDTQYF
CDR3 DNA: TGTGCCAGCAGTGAACCTTCCCTTGGGCCAGCAAGGGGTAGCACAGATACGCAGTATTTT

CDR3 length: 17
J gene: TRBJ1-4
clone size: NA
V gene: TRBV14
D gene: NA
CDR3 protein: CASSQEVWGATNEKLFF
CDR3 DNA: TGTGCCAGCAGCCAAGAAGTATGGGGGGCTACTAATGAAAAACTGTTTTTT

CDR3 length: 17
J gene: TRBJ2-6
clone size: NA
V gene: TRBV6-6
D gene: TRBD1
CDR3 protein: CASSRGTGKTGANVLTF
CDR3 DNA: TGTGCCAGCAGCCGAGGGACAGGGAAAACTGGGGCCAACGTCCTGACTTTC

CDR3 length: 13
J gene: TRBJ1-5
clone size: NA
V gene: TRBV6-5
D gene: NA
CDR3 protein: CASSLDLSRPQHF
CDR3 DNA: TGTGCCAGCAGCCTGGACCTCTCCAGGCCCCAGCATTTT

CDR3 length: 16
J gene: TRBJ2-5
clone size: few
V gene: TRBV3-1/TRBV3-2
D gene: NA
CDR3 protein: CASSQAGDGIQETQYF
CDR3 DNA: TGTGCCAGCAGCCAAGCGGGGGATGGGATTCAGGAGACCCAGTACTTC

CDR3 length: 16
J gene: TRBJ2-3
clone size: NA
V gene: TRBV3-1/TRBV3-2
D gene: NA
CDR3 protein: CASSQALGSATDTQYF
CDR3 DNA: TGTGCCAGCAGCCAAGCCCTGGGCAGCGCCACAGATACGCAGTATTTT

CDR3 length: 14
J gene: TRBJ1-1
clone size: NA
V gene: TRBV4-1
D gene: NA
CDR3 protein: CASSQATGNTEAFF
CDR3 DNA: TGCGCCAGCAGCCAGGCTACAGGGAACACTGAAGCTTTCTTT

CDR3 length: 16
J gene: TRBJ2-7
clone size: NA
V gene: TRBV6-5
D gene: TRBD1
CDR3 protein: CASSYHGQGLSYEQYF
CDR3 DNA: TGTGCCAGCAGTTACCATGGACAGGGACTCTCCTACGAGCAGTACTTC

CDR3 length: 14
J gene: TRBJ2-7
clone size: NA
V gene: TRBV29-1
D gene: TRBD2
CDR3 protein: CSVAASGVLYEQYF
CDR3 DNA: TGCAGCGTTGCCGCTAGCGGGGTCCTTTACGAGCAGTACTTC

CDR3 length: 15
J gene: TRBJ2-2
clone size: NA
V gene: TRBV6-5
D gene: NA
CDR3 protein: CASTGGELGTGELFF
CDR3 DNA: TGTGCCAGCACCGGGGGAGAGTTGGGCACCGGGGAGCTGTTTTTT

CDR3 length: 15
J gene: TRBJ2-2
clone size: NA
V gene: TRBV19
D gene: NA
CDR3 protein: CASKGQGPVSGELFF
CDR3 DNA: TGTGCCAGTAAGGGTCAGGGGCCGGTTAGCGGGGAGCTGTTTTTT

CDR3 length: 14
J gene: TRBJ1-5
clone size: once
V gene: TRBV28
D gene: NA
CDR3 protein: CASRPEGAWQPQHF
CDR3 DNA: TGTGCCAGTCGGCCTGAGGGCGCTTGGCAGCCCCAGCATTTT

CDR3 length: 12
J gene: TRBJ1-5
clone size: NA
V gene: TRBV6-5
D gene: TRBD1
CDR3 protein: CAITGALGPQHF
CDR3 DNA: TGTGCCATTACAGGGGCCCTAGGGCCCCAGCATTTT